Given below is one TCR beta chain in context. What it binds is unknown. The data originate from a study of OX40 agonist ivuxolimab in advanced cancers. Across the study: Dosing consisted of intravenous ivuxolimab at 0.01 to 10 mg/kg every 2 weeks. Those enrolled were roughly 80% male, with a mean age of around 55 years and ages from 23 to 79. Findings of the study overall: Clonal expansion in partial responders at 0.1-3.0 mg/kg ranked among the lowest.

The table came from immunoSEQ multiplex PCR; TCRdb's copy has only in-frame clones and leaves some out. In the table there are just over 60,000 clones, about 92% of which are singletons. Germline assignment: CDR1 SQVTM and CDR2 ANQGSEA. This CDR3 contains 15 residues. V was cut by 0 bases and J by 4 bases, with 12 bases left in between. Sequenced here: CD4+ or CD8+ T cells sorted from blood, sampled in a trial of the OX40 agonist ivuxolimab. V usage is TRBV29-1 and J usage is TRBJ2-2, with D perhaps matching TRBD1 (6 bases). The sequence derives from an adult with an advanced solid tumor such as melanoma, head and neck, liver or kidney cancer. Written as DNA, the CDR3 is TGCAGCGTTGAAGATCCGGACAGATCCACCGGGGAGCTGTTTTTT. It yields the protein CSVEDPDRSTGELFF.